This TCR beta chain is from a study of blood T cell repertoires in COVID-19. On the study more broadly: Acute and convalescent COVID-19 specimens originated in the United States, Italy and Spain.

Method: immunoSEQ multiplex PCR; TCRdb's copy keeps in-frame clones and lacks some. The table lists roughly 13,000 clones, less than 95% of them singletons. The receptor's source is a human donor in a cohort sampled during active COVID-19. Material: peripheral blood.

CDR3 loop: CASSNRTGTSYEQYF. Written as DNA, the CDR3 is TGCGCCAGCAGCAATCGGACAGGGACTTCCTACGAGCAGTACTTC. The chain links TRBV5-1 to TRBJ2-7; 8 nucleotides line up with TRBD1. The CDR3 is 15 residues long. V shed 4 bases, J shed 1 base, and the junction held 7 bases outside the gene matches. Germline CDR1 reads SGHRS; CDR2 reads YFSETQ.